This T cell receptor beta chain was recovered during a study of cytomegalovirus exposure and HLA in healthy donors. Study-level background: HLA-typed donors were the source of 82 million or so unique TCRs, which an early data release held.

It was with 60 Vbeta and 13 Jbeta primers that the PCR ran. Original analysis: It was a later analysis that counted some 80 million unique TCR beta chains, of which around 11 million were shared. TCRdb's copy holds only in-frame clones and misses some; the assay was immunoSEQ multiplex PCR. The V and J calls and clone size were taken over from that table, and D and trimming were inferred from the DNA. The data hold roughly 160,000 clones, with 70% to 90% observed a single time. Study findings and constraints: In most subjects, TCR beta sequences reportedly gave accurate predictions of HLA-A and HLA-B alleles. Most TCR sequences were seen very rarely across donors, but some public TCRs occurred in many.

As regards this clone: Its target is unknown.

The material sequenced was PBMCs. This clonotype was sampled from a woman aged 30 to 39 in good health and CMV-seropositive.

The DNA for the CDR3 is TGTGCCAGCAGCTTGGACTTGAGATATGGCTACACCTTC. The encoded protein is CASSLDLRYGYTF. The rearrangement links TRBV5-6 to TRBJ1-2, with D hard to call. The V gene lost 0 bases and the J gene lost 5 bases, with 8 bases spanning the gap. The germline CDR1 and CDR2 sequences are SGHDT and YYEEEE. There are 13 residues in the CDR3.